This is a list of T cell receptor beta chains from one sample in a study of shared clonotypes between healthy human individuals. Produced via immunoSEQ multiplex PCR; TCRdb's table is partial and in-frame only. Among approximately 510,000 clones listed, around 79% were seen once. The sample was PBMCs. The receptors stem from a middle-aged woman in good health. Some clones in this sample may be carry-over from other donors' samples. CDR3s leave out the opening cysteine and the closing phenylalanine or tryptophan. Fields, in order: V gene, CDR3 protein.

TRBV5-6 | ASAFYRSYYEQY
TRBV9 | ASSVVPDNYGYT
TRBV28 | ASSLLAGGVTGELF
TRBV2 | ASNRDTFYNEQF
TRBV5-1 | ASSFQTGSYEQY
TRBV7-9 | ASRFIQGANYEQY
TRBV7-9 | ASSPGLAVEEQF
TRBV5-6 | ASSRPGLNQETQY
TRBV10-3 | AINRLAGVGEQY
TRBV2 | ASSVDLAKNIQY
TRBV7-2 | ASSLEDRVLF
TRBV14 | ASSQGGRYNEQF
TRBV29-1 | SATKDPYEQY
TRBV4-3 | ASSLTSGRADEQY
TRBV5-1 | ASSLDGANTGELF
TRBV7-3 | ASSTGSNQPQH
TRBV28 | ASSFGGGGQPQH
TRBV6-1 | ASTSTPGDYTQF
TRBV27 | ASSTMGTGRLFQPQH
TRBV5-1 | ASSPGQGTYNEQF
TRBV28 | ASSLPGQGAYNEQF
TRBV18 | ASSTTVQNTDTQY
TRBV7-3 | ASSLFWQETQY
TRBV2 | ASSAPGLAGGLYNEQF
TRBV21-1 | ASSPEVRDLGNEQF
TRBV2 | ASSTGGVPEQY
TRBV11-2 | ASSPSGSDNEQF